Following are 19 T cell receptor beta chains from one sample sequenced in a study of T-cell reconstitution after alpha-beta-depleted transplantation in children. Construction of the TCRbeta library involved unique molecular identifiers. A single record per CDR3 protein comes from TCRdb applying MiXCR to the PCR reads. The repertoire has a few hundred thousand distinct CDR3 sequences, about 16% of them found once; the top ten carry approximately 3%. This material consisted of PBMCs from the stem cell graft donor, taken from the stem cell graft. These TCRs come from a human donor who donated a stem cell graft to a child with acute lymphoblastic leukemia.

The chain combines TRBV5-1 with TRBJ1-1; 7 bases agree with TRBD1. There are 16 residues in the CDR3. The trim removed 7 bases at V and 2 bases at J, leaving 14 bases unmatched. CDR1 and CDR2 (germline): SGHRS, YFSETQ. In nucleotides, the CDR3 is TGCGCCAGCGGTAAAAACAGGGGACAGTTAAACACTGAAGCTTTCTTT. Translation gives CASGKNRGQLNTEAFF.

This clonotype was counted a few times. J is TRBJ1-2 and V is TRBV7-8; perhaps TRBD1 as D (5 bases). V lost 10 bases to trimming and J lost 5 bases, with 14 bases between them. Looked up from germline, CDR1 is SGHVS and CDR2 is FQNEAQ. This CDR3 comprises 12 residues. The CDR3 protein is CATGTFLYGYTF. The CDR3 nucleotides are TGTGCCACCGGGACGTTCCTTTATGGCTACACCTTC.

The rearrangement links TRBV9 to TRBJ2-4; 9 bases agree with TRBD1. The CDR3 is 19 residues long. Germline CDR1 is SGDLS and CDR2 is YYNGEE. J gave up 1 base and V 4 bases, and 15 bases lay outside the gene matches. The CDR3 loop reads CASSIGQGIERRAKNIQYF. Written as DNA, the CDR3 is TGTGCCAGCAGCATCGGACAGGGGATTGAGCGGCGGGCCAAAAACATTCAGTACTTC.

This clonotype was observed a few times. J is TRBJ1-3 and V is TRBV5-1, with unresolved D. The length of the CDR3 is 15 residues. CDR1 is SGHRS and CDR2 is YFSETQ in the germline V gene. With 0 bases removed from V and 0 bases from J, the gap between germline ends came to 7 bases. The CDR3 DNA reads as TGCGCCAGCAGCTTGGAGGCCATCTCTGGAAACACCATATATTTT. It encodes CASSLEAISGNTIYF.

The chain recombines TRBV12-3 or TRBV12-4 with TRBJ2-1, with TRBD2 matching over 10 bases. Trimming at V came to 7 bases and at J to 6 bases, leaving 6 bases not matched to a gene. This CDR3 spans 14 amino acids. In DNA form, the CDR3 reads TGTGCCAGCAAAACGGGACTAGCGATCAATGAGCAGTTCTTC. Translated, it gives CASKTGLAINEQFF.

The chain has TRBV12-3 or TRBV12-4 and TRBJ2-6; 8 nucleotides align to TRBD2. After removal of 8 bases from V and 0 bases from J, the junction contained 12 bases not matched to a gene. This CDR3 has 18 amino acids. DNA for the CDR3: TGTGCCAGCTGCTTAGGACTAGCCTATACCTCTGGGGCCAACGTCCTGACTTTC. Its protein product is CASCLGLAYTSGANVLTF.

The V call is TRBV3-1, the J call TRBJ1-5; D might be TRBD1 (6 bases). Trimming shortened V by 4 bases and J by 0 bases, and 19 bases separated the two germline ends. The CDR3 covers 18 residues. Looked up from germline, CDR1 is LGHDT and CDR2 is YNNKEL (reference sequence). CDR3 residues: CASSPWDGGGHSNQPQHF. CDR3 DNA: TGTGCCAGCAGCCCGTGGGATGGCGGGGGCCATAGCAATCAGCCCCAGCATTTT. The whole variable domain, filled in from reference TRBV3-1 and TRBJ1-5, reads DTAVSQTPKYLVTQMGNDKSIKCEQNLGHDTMYWYKQDSKKFLKIMFSYNNKELIINETVPNRFSPKSPDKAHLNLHINSLELGDSAVYFCASSPWDGGGHSNQPQHFGDGTRLSIL.

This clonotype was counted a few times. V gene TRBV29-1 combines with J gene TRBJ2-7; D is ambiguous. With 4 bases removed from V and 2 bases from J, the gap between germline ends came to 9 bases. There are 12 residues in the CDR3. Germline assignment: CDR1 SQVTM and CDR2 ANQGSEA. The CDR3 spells CSVVDGTYEQYF. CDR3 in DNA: TGCAGCGTTGTCGATGGGACCTACGAGCAGTACTTC.

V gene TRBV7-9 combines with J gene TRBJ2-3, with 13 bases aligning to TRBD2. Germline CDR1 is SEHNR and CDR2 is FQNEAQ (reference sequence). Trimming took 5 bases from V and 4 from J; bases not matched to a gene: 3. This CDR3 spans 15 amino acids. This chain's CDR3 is CASSRTSGSPDTQYF. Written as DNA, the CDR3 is TGTGCCAGCAGCAGGACTAGCGGGAGCCCAGATACGCAGTATTTT.

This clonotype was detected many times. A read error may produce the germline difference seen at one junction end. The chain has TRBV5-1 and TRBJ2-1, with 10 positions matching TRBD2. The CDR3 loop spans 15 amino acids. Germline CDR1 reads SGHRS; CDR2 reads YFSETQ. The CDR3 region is CASSLASGSYNEQFF. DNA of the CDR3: TGTGCCAGCAGCTTGGCTAGCGGGAGCTACAATGAGCAGTTCTTC.

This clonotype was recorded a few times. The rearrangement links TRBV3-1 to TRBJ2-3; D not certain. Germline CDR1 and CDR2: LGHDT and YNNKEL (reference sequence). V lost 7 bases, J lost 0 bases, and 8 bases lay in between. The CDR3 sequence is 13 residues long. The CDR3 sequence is CASKSGSTDTQYF. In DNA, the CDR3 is TGTGCCAGCAAATCCGGTAGCACAGATACGCAGTATTTT.

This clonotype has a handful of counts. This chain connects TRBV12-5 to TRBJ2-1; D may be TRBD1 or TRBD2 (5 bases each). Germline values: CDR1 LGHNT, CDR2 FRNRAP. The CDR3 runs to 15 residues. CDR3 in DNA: TGTGCCACCTCCCCAGGGAGCGTGTTAAACAATGAGCAGTTCTTC. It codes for CATSPGSVLNNEQFF.

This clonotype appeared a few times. The CDR3, as DNA: TGTGCCACCAGCAGGCCGGGACAGACAAATGAAAAACTGTTTTTT. It specifies CATSRPGQTNEKLFF. This chain links TRBV15 with TRBJ1-4; 7 bases agree with TRBD1. The CDR3 covers 15 residues. The germline CDR1 and CDR2 sequences are LNHNV and YYDKDF (reference sequence). Trimming removed 3 bases from V and 5 bases from J; junction bases left unmatched: 6.

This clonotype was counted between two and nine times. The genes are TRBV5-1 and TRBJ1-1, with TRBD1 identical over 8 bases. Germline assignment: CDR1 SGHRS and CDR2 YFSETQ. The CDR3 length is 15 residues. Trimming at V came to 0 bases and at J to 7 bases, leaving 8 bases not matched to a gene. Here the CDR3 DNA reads TGCGCCAGCAGCTTGGACGGACAGGGTCGGAATGAAGCTTTCTTT. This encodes CASSLDGQGRNEAFF.

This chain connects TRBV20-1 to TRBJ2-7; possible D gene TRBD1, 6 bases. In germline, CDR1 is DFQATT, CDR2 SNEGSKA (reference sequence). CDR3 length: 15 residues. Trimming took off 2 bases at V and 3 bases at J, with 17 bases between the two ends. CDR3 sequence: CSARPGQLLHYEQYF. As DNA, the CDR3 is TGCAGTGCTAGACCAGGACAGTTACTACACTACGAGCAGTACTTC.

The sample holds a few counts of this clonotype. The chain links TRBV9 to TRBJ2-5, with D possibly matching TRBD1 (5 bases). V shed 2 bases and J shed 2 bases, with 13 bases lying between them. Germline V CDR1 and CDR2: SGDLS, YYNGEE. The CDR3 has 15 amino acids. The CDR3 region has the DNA TGTGCCAGCAGCGTCGGACATCCTAAACAAGAGACCCAGTACTTC. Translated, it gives CASSVGHPKQETQYF.

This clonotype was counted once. CDR3: CSARSVTSGREQYF. The CDR3 DNA is TGCAGTGCTAGGTCGGTGACTAGCGGGAGGGAGCAGTACTTC. The genes are TRBV20-1 and TRBJ2-7, with 13 positions matching TRBD2. This CDR3 region has 14 residues. Germline CDR1 is DFQATT and CDR2 is SNEGSKA (reference sequence). The V segment lost 3 bases and the J segment 7 bases; nucleotides outside the gene matches: 6.

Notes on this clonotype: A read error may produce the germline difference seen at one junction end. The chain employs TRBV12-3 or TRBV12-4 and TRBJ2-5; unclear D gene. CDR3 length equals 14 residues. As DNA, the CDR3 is TGTGGCAGCAGTTTTCCCGGACGCTTGGAGACCCAGTACTTC. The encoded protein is CGSSFPGRLETQYF.

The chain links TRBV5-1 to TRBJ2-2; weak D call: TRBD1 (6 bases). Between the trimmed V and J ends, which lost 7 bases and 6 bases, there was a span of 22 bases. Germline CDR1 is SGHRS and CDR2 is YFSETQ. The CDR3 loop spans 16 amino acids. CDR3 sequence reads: CASEMGPGYRAGELFF. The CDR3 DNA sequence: TGCGCCAGCGAGATGGGGCCAGGGTACAGGGCCGGGGAGCTGTTTTTT.